Reported below is one T cell receptor (beta chain). Germline is not matched at one junction end, which may reflect a read error. This sample is drawn from a study of blood T cell repertoires in COVID-19. About the study: Italy, Spain and the United States were the sources of the convalescent and acute COVID-19 samples. The analysed material was cDNA or gDNA that came from T cells, B-cell-depleted T cells, or PBMCs.

The CDR3 loop spans 14 amino acids. In germline, CDR1 is SEHNR, CDR2 FQNEAQ (reference sequence). Methods used by the authors: Amplification with reference gene primers provided the estimates of nucleated cell counts. Produced via immunoSEQ multiplex PCR; TCRdb's table is partial and in-frame only. The DNA was the basis for D and trimming; V, J and clone size are from that table. The sample comprises 200,000 or so clones, about 86% of which are singletons, and less than 2.5% rests with the top ten. This chain connects TRBV7-9 to TRBJ1-2; tentative D call: TRBD1 (5 bases). This clonotype originated in a woman in her fifties or sixties with acute or convalescent COVID-19. Sequencing input: peripheral blood. The CDR3 is CASSLAGGEYGYTF. The CDR3 nucleotides read TGTGCCAGCAGCCTAGCCGGGGGAGAATATGGCTACACCTTC.